Following are 28 T cell receptor beta chains from one sample sequenced in a study of T cell responses to AZD1222 COVID-19 vaccine. The method was immunoSEQ multiplex PCR; TCRdb's version includes in-frame clones alone and lacks a portion of them. Counted here are roughly 20,000 clones, about 80% occurring once; the ten biggest clones make up roughly 40%. Sequencing was performed on peripheral blood, taken on day 0 of AZD1222 vaccination. These receptors were collected from an adult in good health.

The table lists this clone with a few counts. The chain combines TRBV2 with TRBJ2-7, with TRBD2 matching 13 bases. This CDR3 is 18 amino acids long. From germline, CDR1 is SNHLY and CDR2 FYNNEI. With V trimmed by 5 bases and J by 1 base, 11 bases remained unmatched. CDR3 DNA sequence: TGTGCCAGCAGTTTCAACCCCGGACTAGCGGGGGAGTCCTACGAGCAGTACTTC. Protein: CASSFNPGLAGESYEQYF.

The CDR3 loop reads CASSQGSLASQETQYF. The CDR3 nucleotides are TGTGCCAGCAGCCAAGGTTCACTAGCGAGCCAAGAGACCCAGTACTTC. The chain carries TRBV14 and TRBJ2-5, with 7 bases fitting TRBD2. Germline loops: CDR1 SGHDN, CDR2 FVKESK. J was trimmed by 1 base and V by 1 base; bases with no gene match: 6. This CDR3 spans 16 amino acids.

This clone was seen only a few times. The V and J genes are TRBV6-5 and TRBJ2-1, with D uncertain. The length of the CDR3 is 12 residues. V lost 6 bases, J lost 9 bases, and 12 bases lay in between. Germline values: CDR1 MNHEY, CDR2 SVGAGI. CDR3 residues: CASSSPGGEQFF. For the CDR3, the DNA is TGTGCCAGCAGCTCTCCTGGTGGTGAGCAGTTCTTC.

The V and J genes are TRBV4-3 and TRBJ1-5; no reliable D call. V lost 0 bases and J 3 bases, leaving 9 bases between the germline ends. The CDR3 is 15 residues long. The germline gives CDR1 LGHNA, CDR2 YSLEER. CDR3 residues: CASSQDLVPNQPQHF. In nucleotides, the CDR3 is TGCGCCAGCAGCCAAGATCTGGTACCCAATCAGCCCCAGCATTTT.

This clone has a single count. The rearrangement joins TRBV5-6 to TRBJ2-2; 12 nucleotides agree with TRBD2. Germline-derived CDR1 and CDR2 are SGHDT and YYEEEE. The CDR3 runs 15 residues. With V trimmed by 7 bases and J by 3 bases, 4 bases remained unmatched. The CDR3 loop is CASGRLAGDTGELFF. CDR3 sequence (DNA): TGTGCCAGCGGAAGACTAGCGGGGGACACCGGGGAGCTGTTTTTT.

The chain uses TRBV7-8 and TRBJ2-3; D may be TRBD1 or TRBD2 (5 bases each). Germline CDR1 reads SGHVS; CDR2 reads FQNEAQ. The length of the CDR3 is 15 residues. V lost 1 base and J 1 base, leaving 9 bases between the germline ends. The CDR3 sequence: CASSLGVGGTDTQYF. DNA of the CDR3: TGTGCCAGCAGCTTAGGGGTGGGGGGCACAGATACGCAGTATTTT.

This chain joins TRBV3-1 (or the pseudogene TRBV3-2) and TRBJ1-4; maybe TRBD1 (5 bases). Germline assignment: CDR1 LGHDT and CDR2 YNNKEL (reference sequence). Trimming removed 3 bases from V and 13 bases from J, with 15 bases in between. This CDR3 has 13 residues. The CDR3 protein is CASSHPTGARLFF. Here the CDR3 DNA reads TGTGCCAGCAGCCATCCGACTGGGGCACGACTGTTTTTT.

The V gene is TRBV28, the J gene TRBJ2-2; 7 bases match TRBD1. Germline loops: CDR1 MDHEN, CDR2 SYDVKM. V shed 6 bases and J 2 bases; nucleotides not matched to a gene: 6. This CDR3 has 15 residues. This chain's CDR3 is CASRWDRRNTGELFF. The CDR3 DNA sequence: TGTGCCAGCAGGTGGGACAGACGAAACACCGGGGAGCTGTTTTTT.

The CDR3 nucleotides are TGTGCCAGTAGAAGCGGGAGGTGGGGCAATGAGCAGTTCTTC. Translated: CASRSGRWGNEQFF. V is TRBV19 and J is TRBJ2-1; TRBD2 matches at 9 bases. Germline loops: CDR1 LNHDA, CDR2 SQIVND (reference sequence). The CDR3 contains 14 residues. With V trimmed by 6 bases and J by 6 bases, 6 bases remained unmatched.

The chain is built from TRBV2 and TRBJ2-1; 11 nucleotides agree with TRBD1. CDR1 and CDR2 (germline): SNHLY, FYNNEI. This CDR3 has 15 residues. V lost 5 bases, J lost 5 bases, and 5 bases stayed unmatched. For the CDR3, the DNA is TGTGCCAGCAGTACGGGACAGGGGGTTCACAATGAGCAGTTCTTC. Translation: CASSTGQGVHNEQFF. Together with reference TRBV2 and TRBJ2-1, the CDR3 gives the full variable domain: EPEVTQTPSHQVTQMGQEVILRCVPISNHLYFYWYRQILGQKVEFLVSFYNNEISEKSEIFDDQFSVERPDGSNFTLKIRSTKLEDSAMYFCASSTGQGVHNEQFFGPGTRLTVL.

This chain links TRBV24-1 with TRBJ2-7; D remains unclear. The length of the CDR3 is 13 residues. The V end lost 1 base, the J end lost 3 bases, and 6 bases lay between the germline ends. Germline lookup yields CDR1 KGHDR and CDR2 SFDVKD. The CDR3: CATSDLLGYEQYF. DNA for the CDR3: TGTGCCACCAGTGATTTACTGGGCTACGAGCAGTACTTC.

The V call is TRBV11-2, the J call TRBJ2-2, with 10 bases identical to TRBD2. Looked up from germline, CDR1 is SGHAT and CDR2 is FQNNGV. This CDR3 has 15 amino acids. Germline trimming cut 1 base from V and 6 bases from J; bases unmatched to any gene: 2. CDR3 in DNA: TGTGCCAGCAGCTTAGCCAGCGGGGGGGCCGGGGAGCTGTTTTTT. It is translated as CASSLASGGAGELFF.

The rearrangement joins TRBV6-5 to TRBJ2-2; TRBD2 agrees at 7 bases. The CDR3 is 14 amino acids. CDR1 and CDR2 from the germline V gene are MNHEY and SVGAGI. V dropped 5 bases and J dropped 5; count of bases not matched to a gene: 5. The CDR3 DNA follows: TGTGCCAGCAGTCGCGCCGGGGGGACCGGGGAGCTGTTTTTT. It codes for CASSRAGGTGELFF.

This sequence joins TRBV25-1 and TRBJ1-5; 11 bases align to TRBD1. J lost 7 bases, V lost 4 bases, and 3 bases had no gene match. Germline CDR1 MGHDK, CDR2 SYGVNS. This CDR3 region has 14 residues. CDR3 in DNA: TGTGCCAGCAGTGGGACAGGGGGCCGGCAGCCCCAGCATTTT. This codes for CASSGTGGRQPQHF.

This chain's CDR3 is CATSREGGSSYEQYF. Written as DNA, the CDR3 is TGTGCCACCAGCAGAGAGGGGGGGAGCTCCTACGAGCAGTACTTC. The rearrangement links TRBV15 to TRBJ2-7; 7 bases are a match to TRBD2. Trimming took 0 bases from V and 0 from J; bases not matched to a gene: 2. This CDR3 spans 15 amino acids. CDR1 LNHNV and CDR2 YYDKDF come from the germline V gene (reference sequence).

The chain recombines TRBV6-5 with TRBJ1-6; D gene unclear. The CDR3 is 14 amino acids. Germline-derived CDR1 and CDR2 are MNHEY and SVGAGI. V lost 6 bases and J lost 8, with 14 bases in between. The DNA of the CDR3 is TGTGCCAGCAGCCCCGGGCCCGAGGATTCACCCCTCCACTTT. Translating it yields CASSPGPEDSPLHF.

This chain joins TRBV18 and TRBJ2-7; possible D gene TRBD2, 6 bases. CDR3 length equals 14 residues. Per the germline V gene, CDR1 is KGHSH and CDR2 is LQKENI. Trimming cost V 3 bases and J 0 bases, with 9 bases left between them. CDR3 bases: TGTGCCAGCTCACCCTCGGGGGTCTCCTACGAGCAGTACTTC. Its translation is CASSPSGVSYEQYF.

V is TRBV24-1 and J is TRBJ2-7; a weak D match, TRBD2 (5 bases). Germline V lookup: CDR1 KGHDR, CDR2 SFDVKD. Trimming removed 5 bases from V and 3 bases from J, with 28 bases in between. The CDR3 is 19 amino acids. This chain's CDR3 is CATSASHRGGNTKYYEQYF. In DNA, the CDR3 is TGTGCCACCAGTGCCTCCCACCGGGGTGGGAATACAAAGTACTACGAGCAGTACTTC.

This clone appeared a single time. The chain employs TRBV28 and TRBJ2-5, with D possibly TRBD1 on 7 matching bases. Per the germline V gene, CDR1 is MDHEN and CDR2 is SYDVKM. The CDR3 spans 17 residues. V lost 5 bases and J lost 0, with 19 bases in between. CDR3 residues: CASSLGQGGSYQETQYF. CDR3 coding DNA: TGTGCCAGCAGTCTCGGGCAGGGGGGTTCGTACCAAGAGACCCAGTACTTC.

The chain employs TRBV9 and TRBJ2-5; either TRBD1 or TRBD2 may supply D (6 bases each). Germline CDR1 and CDR2: SGDLS and YYNGEE. The CDR3 runs 16 residues. Deletions cut 4 bases from V and 4 bases from J, with 20 bases between. The CDR3 DNA is TGTGCCAGCAGCCCCCCCGGGGGCAATCCCCCAGAGACCCAGTACTTC. Amino acid sequence: CASSPPGGNPPETQYF.

V usage is TRBV6-5 and J usage is TRBJ2-3; 16 bases line up with TRBD2. Germline-derived CDR1 and CDR2 are MNHEY and SVGAGI. There are 16 residues in the CDR3. V shed 2 bases, J shed 6 bases, and the junction held 2 bases outside the gene matches. The CDR3 protein is CASSYGTSGGADTQYF. DNA for the CDR3: TGTGCCAGCAGTTACGGGACTAGCGGGGGGGCTGATACGCAGTATTTT.

This chain links TRBV30 with TRBJ1-2; 9 positions agree with TRBD1. This CDR3 is built from 11 residues. V was pared by 8 bases and J by 7 bases, with 5 bases of the junction left unmatched. Germline assignment: CDR1 GTSNPN and CDR2 SVGIG (reference sequence). The CDR3 spells CAGQGSRGYTF. CDR3 bases: TGTGCCGGACAGGGGTCTCGTGGCTACACCTTC.

The chain is built from TRBV7-8 and TRBJ2-3; 7 bases are a match to TRBD2. The germline V gene encodes CDR1 SGHVS and CDR2 FQNEAQ. There are 18 residues in the CDR3. The junction had 16 bases not matched to a gene; V was cut back by 5 bases and J by 2 bases. This CDR3 reads CASSPIGVTGGNTDTQYF. In DNA, the CDR3 is TGTGCCAGCAGCCCGATAGGGGTCACGGGGGGAAACACAGATACGCAGTATTTT.

The gene calls are TRBV28 and TRBJ2-2, with 7 nucleotides matching TRBD2. The CDR3 sequence is 18 residues long. From germline, CDR1 is MDHEN and CDR2 SYDVKM. J lost 1 base, V lost 3 bases, and 11 bases had no gene match. CDR3 amino acids: CASSFAEWAGENTGELFF. Written as DNA, the CDR3 is TGTGCCAGCAGTTTTGCCGAGTGGGCGGGGGAGAACACCGGGGAGCTGTTTTTT.

This chain joins TRBV6-5 and TRBJ1-5; D remains unclear. The ends were cut back, 0 bases at V and 0 bases at J, with 6 bases in the middle. The CDR3 is 15 amino acids. Germline V CDR1 and CDR2: MNHEY, SVGAGI. CDR3 DNA: TGTGCCAGCAGTTACTCGCGGAATAGCAATCAGCCCCAGCATTTT. This translates into CASSYSRNSNQPQHF.

This clone was detected a few times. The J gene is TRBJ1-3, the V gene TRBV6-5, with D perhaps TRBD1 (5 bases). Trimming took 4 bases from V and 4 from J, leaving 8 bases between them. CDR1 and CDR2 (germline): MNHEY, SVGAGI. This CDR3 is 13 amino acids long. The CDR3 DNA is TGTGCCAGCAGTTTGACAGCAGGAAACACCATATATTTT. Its translation is CASSLTAGNTIYF.

The J gene is TRBJ1-3, the V gene TRBV19; 7 bases match TRBD1. The CDR3 is made up of 14 amino acids. Looked up from germline, CDR1 is LNHDA and CDR2 is SQIVND (reference sequence). Trimming removed 5 bases from V and 3 bases from J; junction bases left unmatched: 4. This chain's CDR3 is CASSRTGDGNTIYF. CDR3 in DNA: TGTGCCAGTAGTCGTACAGGGGATGGAAACACCATATATTTT. Supplemented by reference TRBV19 and TRBJ1-3, the full variable domain reads DGGITQSPKYLFRKEGQNVTLSCEQNLNHDAMYWYRQDPGQGLRLIYYSQIVNDFQKGDIAEGYSVSREKKESFPLTVTSAQKNPTAFYLCASSRTGDGNTIYFGEGSWLTVV.

The V and J genes are TRBV7-9 and TRBJ2-5; TRBD1 agrees at 7 bases. This CDR3 region has 14 residues. CDR1 is SEHNR and CDR2 is FQNEAQ in the germline V gene (reference sequence). Trimming at V came to 4 bases and at J to 2 bases, leaving 4 bases not matched to a gene. The DNA for the CDR3 is TGTGCCAGCAGCTCCCGGGACAGACAAGAGACCCAGTACTTC. It specifies CASSSRDRQETQYF.